Below are 29 T cell receptor beta chains sequenced from a single sample in a study of OX40 agonist ivuxolimab in advanced cancers. Libraries were prepared by immunoSEQ multiplex PCR; TCRdb keeps only in-frame clonotypes and omits some of them. The sample has about 41,000 clones; about 86% are singletons. This specimen was CD4+ or CD8+ T cells sorted from blood, taken in a trial of the OX40 agonist ivuxolimab. These receptors all stem from an adult with an advanced solid tumor such as melanoma, head and neck, liver or kidney cancer.

The J gene is TRBJ2-7, the V gene TRBV4-1; TRBD2 matches at 7 bases. V trimming: 1 base; J trimming: 5 bases; junction bases outside the gene matches: 5. The CDR3 is 14 amino acids. CDR1 MGHRA and CDR2 YSYEKL come from the germline V gene. CDR3 DNA sequence: TGCGCCAGCAGCCAAGCGACTAGCCAGGACGAGCAGTACTTC. Translating gives CASSQATSQDEQYF.

The CDR3 spells CASSEVSGGAGYGYTF. The CDR3 DNA reads TGTGCCAGCAGTGAAGTCTCAGGGGGCGCAGGCTATGGCTACACCTTC. V gene TRBV2 combines with J gene TRBJ1-2; 8 positions match TRBD1. There are 16 residues in the CDR3. Losses at the gene ends were 1 base for V and 4 bases for J; bases not matched to a gene: 8. Germline V gene sequence: CDR1 SNHLY, CDR2 FYNNEI.

The genes are TRBV28 and TRBJ2-7; no firm D call. Between the trimmed V and J ends, which lost 2 bases and 7 bases, there was a span of 9 bases. Germline V CDR1 and CDR2: MDHEN, SYDVKM. The length of the CDR3 is 12 residues. The CDR3 DNA reads TGTGCCAGCAGTTTACTCGCGCAAGAGCAGTACTTC. Translating gives CASSLLAQEQYF.

The rearrangement uses TRBV6-1 and TRBJ2-5; TRBD1 matches at 7 bases. Germline lookup yields CDR1 MNHNS and CDR2 SASEGT. V shed 2 bases and J 2 bases; nucleotides not matched to a gene: 5. The CDR3 extends over 15 amino acids. CDR3 amino acids: CASSESQGTQETQYF. The CDR3 DNA sequence: TGTGCCAGCAGTGAATCACAGGGGACACAAGAGACCCAGTACTTC.

The chain links TRBV29-1 to TRBJ2-4; possibly TRBD2 for D (5 bases). Between the trimmed V and J ends, which lost 3 bases and 2 bases, there was a span of 11 bases. The germline V gene has CDR1 SQVTM and CDR2 ANQGSEA. CDR3 size: 14 residues. The CDR3 spells CSVDRPGTKNIQYF. Here the CDR3 DNA reads TGCAGCGTTGACAGGCCGGGGACCAAAAACATTCAGTACTTC. The full variable domain, in which reference TRBV29-1 and TRBJ2-4 provide the parts outside the CDR3, is SAVISQKPSRDICQRGTSLTIQCQVDSQVTMMFWYRQQPGQSLTLIATANQGSEATYESGFVIDKFPISRPNLTFSTLTVSNMSPEDSSIYLCSVDRPGTKNIQYFGAGTRLSVL.

The V and J genes are TRBV5-8 and TRBJ2-7, with 8 bases identical to TRBD1. CDR1 SGHTS and CDR2 YDEGEE come from the germline V gene. Unmatched junction bases numbered 9, after V lost 4 bases and J lost 3 bases. The CDR3 has 15 amino acids. The CDR3 protein is CASSPQWTGSYEQYF. For the CDR3, the DNA is TGTGCCAGCAGCCCGCAGTGGACAGGGAGCTACGAGCAGTACTTC.

The chain links TRBV6-5 to TRBJ1-2, with D uncertain. Looked up from germline, CDR1 is MNHEY and CDR2 is SVGAGI. This CDR3 region has 13 residues. With 0 bases removed from V and 6 bases from J, the gap between germline ends came to 8 bases. The CDR3 sequence: CASSYSNSDGYTF. CDR3 DNA: TGTGCCAGCAGTTACTCGAACAGCGATGGCTACACCTTC.

CDR3: CASSLELAGASYEQYF. The CDR3 bases are TGCGCCAGCAGCTTGGAACTAGCGGGGGCCTCCTACGAGCAGTACTTC. The V and J genes are TRBV5-1 and TRBJ2-7; 11 bases agree with TRBD2. The CDR3 is made up of 16 amino acids. The germline CDR1 and CDR2 sequences are SGHRS and YFSETQ. Losses at the gene ends were 0 bases for V and 0 bases for J; bases not matched to a gene: 2.

The J gene is TRBJ1-4, the V gene TRBV5-1, with TRBD1 matching over 9 bases. The CDR3 length is 14 residues. J lost 8 bases, V lost 3 bases, and 5 bases had no gene match. Germline values: CDR1 SGHRS, CDR2 YFSETQ. The CDR3 DNA reads TGCGCCAGCAGCTCACCGGGACAGGGAGAAAAACTGTTTTTT. Amino acids: CASSSPGQGEKLFF.

The chain carries TRBV10-2 and TRBJ1-2, with TRBD1 matching over 8 bases. Germline-derived CDR1 and CDR2 are WSHSY and SAAADI. The ends lost 6 bases at V and 8 bases at J; junction bases unmatched: 11. This CDR3 has 14 amino acids. The CDR3 loop reads CASSPTGVTRGYTF. The CDR3 DNA reads as TGCGCCAGCAGCCCGACAGGGGTAACGCGCGGCTACACCTTC.

The V call is TRBV27, the J call TRBJ2-6, with 10 bases aligning to TRBD1. The CDR3 is 17 amino acids. Germline V gene lookup returns CDR1 MNHEY and CDR2 SMNVEV (reference sequence). Losses at the gene ends were 6 bases for V and 4 bases for J; bases not matched to a gene: 9. CDR3 DNA sequence: TGTGCCAGCAGGGACAGGGGGGTTGGGTGGGGGGCCAACGTCCTGACTTTC. It specifies CASRDRGVGWGANVLTF. The complete variable domain, with remaining parts taken from reference TRBV27 and TRBJ2-6, reads EAQVTQNPRYLITVTGKKLTVTCSQNMNHEYMSWYRQDPGLGLRQIYYSMNVEVTDKGDVPEGYKVSRKEKRNFPLILESPSPNQTSLYFCASRDRGVGWGANVLTFGAGSRLTVL.

CDR3 nucleotides: TGTGCCAGCAGCCTCCCTTGGGGCTCTGAAGCTTTCTTT. This encodes CASSLPWGSEAFF. This sequence joins TRBV7-8 and TRBJ1-1, with D perhaps TRBD1 (5 bases). The V and J ends lost 5 bases and 6 bases respectively, with 13 bases between them. The germline CDR1 and CDR2 sequences are SGHVS and FQNEAQ. This CDR3 has 13 amino acids.

The genes are TRBV25-1 and TRBJ1-5; perhaps TRBD1 as D (5 bases). Germline-derived CDR1 and CDR2 are MGHDK and SYGVNS. The ends were cut back, 5 bases at V and 5 bases at J, with 10 bases in the middle. This CDR3 has 13 amino acids. CDR3 nucleotides: TGTGCCAGCAGTCGGGGGAGGGATCAGCCCCAGCATTTT. It codes for CASSRGRDQPQHF.

The V and J genes are TRBV23-1 and TRBJ2-5, with D hard to call. Being an ORF, TRBV23-1 has a function that is uncertain. Trimming took off 0 bases at V and 1 base at J, with 6 bases between the two ends. There are 14 residues in the CDR3. The CDR3 nucleotides read TGCGCCAGCAGTCAATCGGAGAGCCAAGAGACCCAGTACTTC. It translates to CASSQSESQETQYF.

The chain joins TRBV12-5 to TRBJ2-2, with D perhaps assigned TRBD1 or TRBD2 (6 bases each). This CDR3 is 16 amino acids long. Trimming stripped 4 bases from V and 6 bases from J, with 18 bases between. Germline CDR1 and CDR2: LGHNT and FRNRAP. The chain's CDR3 is CASGSPRGRGAGELFF. CDR3 nucleotides: TGTGCTAGTGGTTCCCCCCGGGGAAGGGGGGCCGGGGAGCTGTTTTTT.

The chain couples TRBV19 to TRBJ1-6; TRBD1 is a possible D gene (5 bases). There are 14 residues in the CDR3. Germline values: CDR1 LNHDA, CDR2 SQIVND (reference sequence). V lost 3 bases, J lost 10 bases, and 13 bases lay in between. In nucleotides, the CDR3 is TGTGCCAGTAGTATGGGCACGGGGCAGTCACCCCTCCACTTT. It translates to CASSMGTGQSPLHF.

The chain has TRBV7-9 and TRBJ2-7; TRBD2 matches at 8 bases. This CDR3 has 14 residues. J gave up 0 bases and V 5 bases, and 3 bases lay outside the gene matches. Germline V gene data show CDR1 as SEHNR and CDR2 as FQNEAQ (reference sequence). The CDR3 DNA sequence: TGTGCCAGCAGCGCGGGGGGTCCCTCCTACGAGCAGTACTTC. Translating gives CASSAGGPSYEQYF. The entire variable domain, with the rest obtained from reference TRBV7-9 and TRBJ2-7, is as follows: DTGVSQNPRHKITKRGQNVTFRCDPISEHNRLYWYRQTLGQGPEFLTYFQNEAQLEKSRLLSDRFSAERPKGSFSTLEIQRTEQGDSAMYLCASSAGGPSYEQYFGPGTRLTVT.

The sample holds a few counts of this clone. This chain uses TRBV5-1 with TRBJ2-2; D perhaps matches TRBD2 (6 bases). In germline, CDR1 is SGHRS, CDR2 YFSETQ. With 4 bases removed from V and 4 bases from J, the gap between germline ends came to 11 bases. The CDR3 extends over 14 amino acids. For the CDR3, the DNA is TGCGCCAGCAGCCGCGGGACTGTCACCGGGGAGCTGTTTTTT. The encoded protein is CASSRGTVTGELFF.

The chain employs TRBV27 and TRBJ2-4; D call uncertain. Germline lookup yields CDR1 MNHEY and CDR2 SMNVEV (reference sequence). The V end lost 5 bases, the J end lost 0 bases, and 8 bases lay between the germline ends. CDR3 length: 14 residues. The CDR3 nucleotides are TGTGCCAGCAGTACCGGGCTAGCCAAAAACATTCAGTACTTC. Amino acids: CASSTGLAKNIQYF.

This clone was detected once. The V and J genes are TRBV6-5 and TRBJ2-4, with 12 bases lining up with TRBD2. The trim removed 4 bases at V and 2 bases at J, leaving 3 bases unmatched. From germline, CDR1 is MNHEY and CDR2 SVGAGI. The CDR3 is made up of 16 amino acids. The CDR3 here is CASSLLAGGPKNIQYF. The CDR3 nucleotides are TGTGCCAGCAGTTTACTAGCGGGGGGACCCAAAAACATTCAGTACTTC.

The CDR3 region has the DNA TGTGCCAGCAGTTTGACAGAGACCCAGTACTTC. It specifies CASSLTETQYF. This chain joins TRBV28 and TRBJ2-5; D gene unclear. V was shortened by 3 bases and J by 4 bases, with 3 bases between the two germline ends. This CDR3 region has 11 residues. Germline V gene sequence: CDR1 MDHEN, CDR2 SYDVKM.

This clone was picked up one time. In the same sample, other DNA sequences code for this CDR3. The V gene is TRBV9, the J gene TRBJ2-1, with 8 bases aligning to TRBD2. Germline lookup yields CDR1 SGDLS and CDR2 YYNGEE. The length of the CDR3 is 15 residues. The V segment lost 3 bases and the J segment 0 bases; nucleotides outside the gene matches: 2. The CDR3 here is CASSGSGVSYNEQFF. The DNA of the CDR3 is TGTGCCAGCAGCGGTAGCGGGGTCTCCTACAATGAGCAGTTCTTC.

V gene TRBV15 combines with J gene TRBJ1-3, with D unclear. CDR3 size: 14 residues. CDR1 LNHNV and CDR2 YYDKDF come from the germline V gene (reference sequence). V was pared by 11 bases and J by 4 bases, with 18 bases between. In nucleotides, the CDR3 is TGTGCCTCAAAGAGGAGGCAGAGCGGAAACACCATATATTTT. This sequence encodes CASKRRQSGNTIYF.

This clone turned up a few times. The chain couples TRBV21-1 to TRBJ2-2; the table calls TRBD1, which could not be checked here. TRBV21-1 is a recognized pseudogene. The CDR3 loop spans 15 amino acids. The chain's CDR3 is CASSKVTGHPGELFF. DNA of the CDR3: TGTGCCAGCAGCAAAGTGACAGGGCATCCCGGGGAGCTGTTTTTT.

This clone appeared once. The V gene is TRBV7-3, the J gene TRBJ1-1; TRBD1 agrees at 9 bases. The germline gives CDR1 SGHTA, CDR2 FQGTGA. V was pared by 4 bases and J by 6 bases, with 9 bases of the junction left unmatched. There are 15 residues in the CDR3. This CDR3 is CASSSGQGRTAEAFF. The DNA of the CDR3 is TGTGCCAGCAGCTCCGGACAGGGGAGAACCGCTGAAGCTTTCTTT.

The chain joins TRBV7-8 to TRBJ1-2, with D perhaps matching TRBD1 (6 bases). In germline, CDR1 is SGHVS, CDR2 FQNEAQ. V was pared by 0 bases and J by 4 bases, with 6 bases between. The CDR3 extends over 13 amino acids. CDR3 protein: CASSLADSYGYTF. CDR3 nucleotide sequence: TGTGCCAGCAGCTTAGCGGACAGCTATGGCTACACCTTC.

The chain recombines TRBV4-1 with TRBJ2-3, with 11 bases that match TRBD2. CDR1 is MGHRA and CDR2 is YSYEKL in the germline V gene. This CDR3 region has 15 residues. J gave up 2 bases and V 6 bases, and 4 bases lay outside the gene matches. DNA for the CDR3: TGCGCCAGCAGAATTAGCGGGAGGGACACAGATACGCAGTATTTT. Protein sequence: CASRISGRDTDTQYF.

Here the CDR3 reads CASSEAAGGGETQYF. The CDR3 DNA sequence: TGTGCCAGCAGTGAAGCGGCAGGGGGCGGAGAGACCCAGTACTTC. The chain has TRBV6-1 and TRBJ2-5; 8 bases align to TRBD1. The germline gives CDR1 MNHNS, CDR2 SASEGT. This CDR3 is 15 amino acids long. V shed 0 bases and J 4 bases; nucleotides not matched to a gene: 4.

J is TRBJ1-4 and V is TRBV15; a possible D gene is TRBD1 (5 bases). Germline CDR1 and CDR2: LNHNV and YYDKDF (reference sequence). This CDR3 has 13 residues. Between the trimmed V and J ends, which lost 2 bases and 5 bases, there was a span of 6 bases. CDR3 protein: CATSRWGNEKLFF. As DNA, the CDR3 is TGTGCCACCAGCAGATGGGGGAATGAAAAACTGTTTTTT.